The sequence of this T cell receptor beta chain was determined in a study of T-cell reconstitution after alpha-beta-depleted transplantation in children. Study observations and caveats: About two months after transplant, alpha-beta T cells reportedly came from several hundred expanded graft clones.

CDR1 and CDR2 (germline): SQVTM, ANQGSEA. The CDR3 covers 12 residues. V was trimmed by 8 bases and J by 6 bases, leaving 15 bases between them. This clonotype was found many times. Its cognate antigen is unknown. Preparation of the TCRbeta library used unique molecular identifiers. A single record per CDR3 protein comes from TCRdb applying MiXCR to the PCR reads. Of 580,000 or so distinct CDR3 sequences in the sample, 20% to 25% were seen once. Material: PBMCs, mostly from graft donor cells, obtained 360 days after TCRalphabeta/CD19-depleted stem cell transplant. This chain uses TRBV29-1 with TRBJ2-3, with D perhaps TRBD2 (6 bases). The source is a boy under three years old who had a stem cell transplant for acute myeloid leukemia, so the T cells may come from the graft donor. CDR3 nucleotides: TGCAGCCTCCAACGGGGGACGGATACGCAGTATTTT. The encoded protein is CSLQRGTDTQYF.